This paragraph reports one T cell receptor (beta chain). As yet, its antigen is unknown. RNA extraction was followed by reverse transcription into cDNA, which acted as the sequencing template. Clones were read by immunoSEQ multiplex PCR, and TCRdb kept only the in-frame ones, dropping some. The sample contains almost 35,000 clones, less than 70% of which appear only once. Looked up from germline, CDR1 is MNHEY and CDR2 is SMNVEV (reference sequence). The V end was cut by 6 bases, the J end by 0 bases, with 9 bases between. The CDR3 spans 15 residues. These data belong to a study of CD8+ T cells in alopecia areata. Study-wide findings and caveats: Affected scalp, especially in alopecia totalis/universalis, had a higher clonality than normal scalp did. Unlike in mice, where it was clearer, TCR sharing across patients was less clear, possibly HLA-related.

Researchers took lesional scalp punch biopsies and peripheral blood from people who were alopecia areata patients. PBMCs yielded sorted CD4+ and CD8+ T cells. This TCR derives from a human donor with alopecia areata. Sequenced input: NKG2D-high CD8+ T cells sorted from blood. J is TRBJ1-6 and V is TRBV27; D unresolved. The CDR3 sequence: CASRGGSSYNSPLHF. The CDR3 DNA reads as TGTGCCAGCAGGGGTGGGAGCTCCTATAATTCACCCCTCCACTTT.